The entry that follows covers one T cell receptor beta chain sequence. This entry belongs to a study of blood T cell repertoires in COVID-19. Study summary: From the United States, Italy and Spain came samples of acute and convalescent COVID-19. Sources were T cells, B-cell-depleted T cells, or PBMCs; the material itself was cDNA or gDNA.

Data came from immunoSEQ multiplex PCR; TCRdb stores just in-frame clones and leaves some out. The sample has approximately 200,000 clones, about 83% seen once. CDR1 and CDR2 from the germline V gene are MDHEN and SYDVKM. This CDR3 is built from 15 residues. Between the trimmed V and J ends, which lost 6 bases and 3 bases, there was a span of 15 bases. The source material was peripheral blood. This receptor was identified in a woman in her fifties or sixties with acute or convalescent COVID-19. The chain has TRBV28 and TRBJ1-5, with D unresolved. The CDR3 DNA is TGTGCCAGCAGGGCGACTCCGGAATTCAATCAGCCCCAGCATTTT. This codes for CASRATPEFNQPQHF.